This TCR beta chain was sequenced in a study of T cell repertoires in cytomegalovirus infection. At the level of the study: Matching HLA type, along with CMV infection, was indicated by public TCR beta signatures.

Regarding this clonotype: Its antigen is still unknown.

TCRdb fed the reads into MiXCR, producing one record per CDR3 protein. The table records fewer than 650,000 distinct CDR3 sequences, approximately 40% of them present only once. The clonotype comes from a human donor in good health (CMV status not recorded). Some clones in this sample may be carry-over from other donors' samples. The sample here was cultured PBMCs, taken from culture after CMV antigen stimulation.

The CDR3 DNA is TGTGCCAGCAGCTCCCTAGCGGAGGAGAGCACAGATACGCAGTATTTT. This gives the protein CASSSLAEESTDTQYF. This rearrangement joins TRBV11-1 to TRBJ2-3; 7 bases map to TRBD2. Unmatched junction bases numbered 7, after V lost 4 bases and J lost 0 bases. This CDR3 contains 16 residues. Germline loops: CDR1 SGHAT, CDR2 FQDESV (reference sequence).